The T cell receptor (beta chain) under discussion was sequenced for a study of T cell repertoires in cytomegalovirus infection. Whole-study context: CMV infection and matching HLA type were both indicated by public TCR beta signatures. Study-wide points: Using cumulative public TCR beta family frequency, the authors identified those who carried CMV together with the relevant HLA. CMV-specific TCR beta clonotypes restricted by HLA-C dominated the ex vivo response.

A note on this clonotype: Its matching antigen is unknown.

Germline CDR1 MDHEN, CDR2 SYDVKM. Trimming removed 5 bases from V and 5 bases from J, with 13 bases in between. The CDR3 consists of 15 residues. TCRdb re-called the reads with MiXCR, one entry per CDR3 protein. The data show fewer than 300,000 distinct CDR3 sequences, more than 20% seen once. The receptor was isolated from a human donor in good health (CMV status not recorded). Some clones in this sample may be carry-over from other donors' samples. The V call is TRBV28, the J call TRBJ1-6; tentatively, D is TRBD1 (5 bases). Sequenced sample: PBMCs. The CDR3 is CASSPRTFNNSPLHF. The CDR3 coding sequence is TGTGCCAGCAGTCCCCGGACATTTAATAATTCACCCCTCCACTTT.